This T cell receptor beta chain was captured by sequencing in a study of glioma-infiltrating T cells after dendritic cell vaccination. Study at large: Autologous tumor lysate was loaded overnight onto monocyte-derived dendritic cells grown about seven days with IL-4 and GM-CSF. Overall study results and limits: Only a small number of patients had complete blood and tumor samples.

Method: immunoSEQ multiplex PCR; TCRdb's copy keeps in-frame clones and lacks some. This sample has 65,000 to 80,000 clones, with 81% found just once. CDR1 SNHLY and CDR2 FYNNEI come from the germline V gene. The CDR3 sequence is 11 residues long. The V end was cut by 7 bases, the J end by 4 bases, with 7 bases between. To note about this clone: Its antigen is unidentified.

No glioblastoma patient carried an isocitrate dehydrogenase mutation. The receptor was isolated from a human donor with glioblastoma. Sequences were derived from blood, sampled before dendritic cell vaccination. The rearrangement joins TRBV2 to TRBJ2-5, with unresolved D. The CDR3 coding sequence is TGTGCCAGCACAGGTGGAGAGACCCAGTACTTC. This sequence encodes CASTGGETQYF.